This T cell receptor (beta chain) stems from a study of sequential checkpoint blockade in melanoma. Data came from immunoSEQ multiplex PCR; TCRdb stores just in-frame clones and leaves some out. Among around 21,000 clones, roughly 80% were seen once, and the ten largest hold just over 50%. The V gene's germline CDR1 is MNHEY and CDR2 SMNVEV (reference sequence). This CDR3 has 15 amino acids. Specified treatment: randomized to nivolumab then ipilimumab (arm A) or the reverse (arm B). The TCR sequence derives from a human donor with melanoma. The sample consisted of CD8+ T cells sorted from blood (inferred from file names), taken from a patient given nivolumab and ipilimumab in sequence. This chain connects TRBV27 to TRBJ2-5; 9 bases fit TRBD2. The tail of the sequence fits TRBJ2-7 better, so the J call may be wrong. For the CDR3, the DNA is TGTGCCAGCAGTTTTGGGCGGGGGGGTGTTTACGAGCAGTACTTC. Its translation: CASSFGRGGVYEQYF.